This T cell receptor beta chain was obtained from a study of blood T cell repertoires in COVID-19. Study-level background: The cDNA or gDNA used as material had been derived from T cells, B-cell-depleted T cells, or PBMCs.

Some clones are missing from TCRdb's copy, which holds only in-frame ones; the method was immunoSEQ multiplex PCR. The sample has 180,000 or so clones; around 87% are singletons. Germline V gives CDR1 SEHNR, CDR2 FQNEAQ (reference sequence). Germline trimming cut 4 bases from V and 4 bases from J; bases unmatched to any gene: 14. The CDR3 loop spans 18 amino acids. The V call is TRBV7-9, the J call TRBJ1-5; 9 nucleotides line up with TRBD1. This clonotype was obtained from a man aged 40-49 years with active or convalescent COVID-19. Sequenced sample: peripheral blood. For the CDR3, the DNA is TGTGCCAGCAGCTCTGCACTGTTGGGGACAGGGAAAAATCAGCCCCAGCATTTT. It codes for CASSSALLGTGKNQPQHF.